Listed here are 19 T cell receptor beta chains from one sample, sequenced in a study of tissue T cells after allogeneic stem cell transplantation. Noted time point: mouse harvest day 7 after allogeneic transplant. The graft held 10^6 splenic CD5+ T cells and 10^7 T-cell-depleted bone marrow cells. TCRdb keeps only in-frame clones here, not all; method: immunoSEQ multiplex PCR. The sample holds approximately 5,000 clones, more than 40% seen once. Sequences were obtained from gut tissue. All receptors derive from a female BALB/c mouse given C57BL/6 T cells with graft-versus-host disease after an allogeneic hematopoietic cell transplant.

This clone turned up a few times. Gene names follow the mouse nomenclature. This CDR3 is CASSLQNSGNTLYF. Incomplete CDR3 DNA: TGTGCCAGCAGCTTACAGAATTCTGGAAATACGCTCTAT. The V and J genes are TRBV3 and TRBJ1-3; D ambiguous. Read coverage stops 1 residue before the CDR3 terminus; the germline J gene supplies the remainder. The V gene lost 2 bases and the J gene lost 0 bases, with 5 bases spanning the gap. From germline, CDR1 is SNHLY and CDR2 FYNGKV (reference sequence). CDR3 size: 14 residues.

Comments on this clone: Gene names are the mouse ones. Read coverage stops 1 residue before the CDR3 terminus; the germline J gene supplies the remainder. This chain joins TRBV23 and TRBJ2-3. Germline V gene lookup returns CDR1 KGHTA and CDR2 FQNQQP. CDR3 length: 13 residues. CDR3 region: CSSSQGAAETLYF. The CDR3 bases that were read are TGCTCCAGCAGTCAGGGGGCGGCAGAAACGCTGTAT. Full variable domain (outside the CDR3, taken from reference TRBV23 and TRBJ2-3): DAAVTQKPRYLIKMKGQEAEMKCIPEKGHTAVFWYQQKQSKELKFLIYFQNQQPLDQIDMVKERFSAVCPSSSLCSLGIRTCEAEDSALYLCSSSQGAAETLYFGSGTRLTVL.

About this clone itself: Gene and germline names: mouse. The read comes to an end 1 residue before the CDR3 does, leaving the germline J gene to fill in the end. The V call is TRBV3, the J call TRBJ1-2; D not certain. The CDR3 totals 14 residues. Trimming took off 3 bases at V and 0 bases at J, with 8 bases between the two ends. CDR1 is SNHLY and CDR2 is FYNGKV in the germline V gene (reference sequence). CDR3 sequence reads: CASSLRIANSDYTF. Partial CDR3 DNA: TGTGCCAGCAGCTTGAGAATTGCAAACTCCGACTACACC.

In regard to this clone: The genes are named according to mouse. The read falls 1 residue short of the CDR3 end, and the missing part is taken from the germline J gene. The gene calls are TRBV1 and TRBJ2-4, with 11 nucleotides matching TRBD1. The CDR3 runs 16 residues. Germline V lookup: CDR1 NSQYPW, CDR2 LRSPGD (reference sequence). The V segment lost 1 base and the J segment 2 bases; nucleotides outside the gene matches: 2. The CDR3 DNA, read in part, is TGCACCTGCAGTGCAGGGACAGGGGGCAATCAAAACACCTTGTAC. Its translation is CTCSAGTGGNQNTLY. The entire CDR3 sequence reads CTCSAGTGGNQNTLYF.

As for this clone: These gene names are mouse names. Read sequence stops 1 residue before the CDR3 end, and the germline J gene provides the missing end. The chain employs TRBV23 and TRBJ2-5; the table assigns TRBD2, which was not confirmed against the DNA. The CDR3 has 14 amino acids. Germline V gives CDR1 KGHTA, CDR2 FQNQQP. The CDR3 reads CSSSDGLGQDTQYF. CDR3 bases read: TGCTCCAGCAGCGACGGACTGGGGCAAGACACCCAGTAC.

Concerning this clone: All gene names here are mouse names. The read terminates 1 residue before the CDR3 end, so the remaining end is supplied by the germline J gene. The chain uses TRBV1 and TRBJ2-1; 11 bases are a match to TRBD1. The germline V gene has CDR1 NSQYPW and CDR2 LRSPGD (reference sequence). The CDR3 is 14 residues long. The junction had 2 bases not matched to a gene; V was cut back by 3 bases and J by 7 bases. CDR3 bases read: TGCACCTGCAGTGCGGGACAGGGGGGGGCTGAGCAGTTC. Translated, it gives CTCSAGQGGAEQF. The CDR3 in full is CTCSAGQGGAEQFF.

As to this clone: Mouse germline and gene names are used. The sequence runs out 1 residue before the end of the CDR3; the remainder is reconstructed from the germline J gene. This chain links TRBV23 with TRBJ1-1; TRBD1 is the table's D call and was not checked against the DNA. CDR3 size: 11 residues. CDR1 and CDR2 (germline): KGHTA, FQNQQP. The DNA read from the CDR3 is TGCTCCAGCAGACAGAGAACAGAAGTCTTC. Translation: CSSRQRTEVF. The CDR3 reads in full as CSSRQRTEVFF.

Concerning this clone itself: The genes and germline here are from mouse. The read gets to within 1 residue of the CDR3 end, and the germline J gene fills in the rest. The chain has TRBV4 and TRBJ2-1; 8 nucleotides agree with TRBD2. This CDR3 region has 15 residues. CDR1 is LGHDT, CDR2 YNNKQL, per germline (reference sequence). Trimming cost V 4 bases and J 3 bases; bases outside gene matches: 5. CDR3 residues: CASSLLWGVYAEQFF. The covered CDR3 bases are TGTGCCAGCAGCTTACTCTGGGGGGTCTATGCTGAGCAGTTC. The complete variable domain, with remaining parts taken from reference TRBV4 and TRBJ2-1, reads ETAVFQTPNYHVTQVGNEVSFNCKQTLGHDTMYWYKQDSKKLLKIMFSYNNKQLIVNETVPRRFSPQSSDKAHLNLRIKSVEPEDSAVYLCASSLLWGVYAEQFFGPGTRLTVL.

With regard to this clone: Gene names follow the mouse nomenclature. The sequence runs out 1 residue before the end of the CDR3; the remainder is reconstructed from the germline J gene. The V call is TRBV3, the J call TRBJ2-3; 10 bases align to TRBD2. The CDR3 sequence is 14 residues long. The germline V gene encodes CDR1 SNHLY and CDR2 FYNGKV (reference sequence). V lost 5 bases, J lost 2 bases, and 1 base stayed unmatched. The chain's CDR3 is CASSGTGAAETLYF. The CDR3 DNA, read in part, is TGTGCCAGCAGCGGGACTGGGGCTGCAGAAACGCTGTAT.

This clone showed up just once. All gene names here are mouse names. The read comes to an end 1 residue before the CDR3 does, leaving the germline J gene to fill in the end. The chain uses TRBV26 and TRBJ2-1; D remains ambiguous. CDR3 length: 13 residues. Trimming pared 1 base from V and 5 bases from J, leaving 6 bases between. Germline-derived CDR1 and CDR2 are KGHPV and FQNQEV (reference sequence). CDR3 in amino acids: CASSLWQNAEQFF. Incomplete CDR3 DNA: TGTGCCAGCAGTCTGTGGCAGAATGCTGAGCAGTTC.

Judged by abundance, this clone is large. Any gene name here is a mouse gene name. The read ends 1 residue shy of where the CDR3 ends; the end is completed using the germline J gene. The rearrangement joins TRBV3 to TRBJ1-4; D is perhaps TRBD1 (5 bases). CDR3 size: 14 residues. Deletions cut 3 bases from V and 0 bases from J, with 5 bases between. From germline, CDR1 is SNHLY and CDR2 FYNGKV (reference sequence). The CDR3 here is CASSLTVSNERLFF. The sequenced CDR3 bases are TGTGCCAGCAGCTTGACAGTTTCCAACGAAAGATTATTT.

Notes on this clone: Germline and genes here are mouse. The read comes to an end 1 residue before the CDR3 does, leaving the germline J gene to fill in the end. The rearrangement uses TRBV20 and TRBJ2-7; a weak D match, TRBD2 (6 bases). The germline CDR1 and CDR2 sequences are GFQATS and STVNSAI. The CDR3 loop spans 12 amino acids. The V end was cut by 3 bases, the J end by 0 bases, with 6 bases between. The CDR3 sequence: CGARLGSYEQYF. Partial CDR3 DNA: TGTGGTGCTAGACTGGGCTCCTATGAACAGTAC.

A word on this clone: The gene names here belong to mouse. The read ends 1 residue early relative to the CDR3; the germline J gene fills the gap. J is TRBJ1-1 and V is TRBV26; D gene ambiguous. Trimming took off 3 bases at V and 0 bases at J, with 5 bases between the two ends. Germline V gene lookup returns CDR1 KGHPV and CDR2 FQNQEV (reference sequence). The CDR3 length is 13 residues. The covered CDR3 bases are TGTGCCAGCAGTCTAGAAGCAAACACAGAAGTCTTC. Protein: CASSLEANTEVF. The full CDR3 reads CASSLEANTEVFF. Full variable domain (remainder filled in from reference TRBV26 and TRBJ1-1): NSKVIQTPRYLVKGQGQKAKMRCIPEKGHPVVFWYQQNKNNEFKFLINFQNQEVLQQIDMTEKRFSAECPSNSPCSLEIQSSEAGDSALYLCASSLEANTEVFFGKGTRLTVV.

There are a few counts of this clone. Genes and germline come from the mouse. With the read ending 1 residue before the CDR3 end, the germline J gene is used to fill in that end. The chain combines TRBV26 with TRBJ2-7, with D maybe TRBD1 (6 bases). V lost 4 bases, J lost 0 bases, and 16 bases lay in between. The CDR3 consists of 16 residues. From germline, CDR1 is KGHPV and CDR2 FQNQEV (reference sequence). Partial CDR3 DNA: TGTGCCAGCAGTCCTCCTGGGACACCTAGCTCCTATGAACAGTAC. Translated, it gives CASSPPGTPSSYEQY. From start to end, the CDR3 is CASSPPGTPSSYEQYF.

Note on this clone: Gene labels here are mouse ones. CDR3 bases read: TGTGCCAGCAGCCACAGGACTGGGGGGAACACCGGGCAGCTCTAC. It yields the protein CASSHRTGGNTGQLY. The complete CDR3 protein is CASSHRTGGNTGQLYF. This sequence joins TRBV2 and TRBJ2-2; 11 nucleotides match TRBD2. The sequence runs out 1 residue before the end of the CDR3; the remainder is reconstructed from the germline J gene. Germline-derived CDR1 and CDR2 are LGHNA and YSYQKL. V lost 3 bases to trimming and J lost 2 bases; unmatched junction nucleotides: 2. CDR3 length equals 16 residues.

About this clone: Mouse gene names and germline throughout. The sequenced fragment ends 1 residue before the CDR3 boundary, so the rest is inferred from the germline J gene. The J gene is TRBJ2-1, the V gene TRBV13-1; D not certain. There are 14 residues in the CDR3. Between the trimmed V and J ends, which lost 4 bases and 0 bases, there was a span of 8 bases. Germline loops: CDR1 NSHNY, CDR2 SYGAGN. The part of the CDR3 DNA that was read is TGTGCCAGCAGTCCCGATTATAACTATGCTGAGCAGTTC. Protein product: CASSPDYNYAEQF. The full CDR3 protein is CASSPDYNYAEQFF.

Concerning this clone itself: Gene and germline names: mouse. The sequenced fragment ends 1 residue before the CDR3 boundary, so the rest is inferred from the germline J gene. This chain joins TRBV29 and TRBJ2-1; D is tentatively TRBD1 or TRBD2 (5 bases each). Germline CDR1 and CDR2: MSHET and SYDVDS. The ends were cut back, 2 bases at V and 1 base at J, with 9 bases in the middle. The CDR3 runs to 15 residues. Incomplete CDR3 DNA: TGTGCTAGCAGTTTAGGGGCAACGAACTATGCTGAGCAGTTC. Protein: CASSLGATNYAEQF. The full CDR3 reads CASSLGATNYAEQFF.

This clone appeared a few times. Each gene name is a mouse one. The CDR3 sequence is CASSPDRLYAEQFF. CDR3 bases read: TGTGCCAGCAGCCCCGACAGACTCTATGCTGAGCAGTTC. V usage is TRBV26 and J usage is TRBJ2-1, with D maybe TRBD1 (5 bases). Coverage ceases 1 residue before the CDR3 finishes, and the germline J gene fills in the end. Per germline, CDR1 KGHPV and CDR2 FQNQEV (reference sequence). V was trimmed by 6 bases and J by 3 bases, leaving 12 bases between them. This CDR3 comprises 14 residues.

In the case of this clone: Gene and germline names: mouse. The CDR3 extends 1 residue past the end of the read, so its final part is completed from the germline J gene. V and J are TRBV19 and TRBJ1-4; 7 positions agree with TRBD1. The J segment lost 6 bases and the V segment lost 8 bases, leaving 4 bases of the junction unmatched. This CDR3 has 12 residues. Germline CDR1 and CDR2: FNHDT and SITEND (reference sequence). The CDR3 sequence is CARTGRDERLFF. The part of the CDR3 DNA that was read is TGTGCCAGGACAGGGAGAGACGAAAGATTATTT.